This T cell receptor (beta chain) was recovered during a study of T cells after yellow fever vaccination. General study findings and limits: The secondary response peaked faster, at day 5 versus 15, but was weaker. Only a minor proportion of clonotypes was detected across both CD4 and CD8 compartments.

TCRdb ran MiXCR on the 5' RACE reads and lists one entry per CDR3 protein. The table lists 180,000 or so distinct CDR3 sequences, roughly 9.6% of them singletons. In this sample, this clonotype turned up many times. Its antigen is unidentified. J lost 2 bases, V lost 8 bases, and 12 bases had no gene match. The CDR3 has 15 residues. Germline V lookup: CDR1 MNHEY, CDR2 SMNVEV (reference sequence). This clonotype was sampled from a man between 18 and 35 years old who received the YFV17D yellow fever vaccine. V is TRBV27 and J is TRBJ2-7, with TRBD2 matching over 7 bases. This material consisted of CD8+ T cells sorted from PBMCs, taken 15 days after the yellow fever booster vaccination. The CDR3 here is CASSAGPAGTYEQYV. CDR3 sequence (DNA): TGTGCCAGCTCGGCCGGGCCAGCGGGAACCTACGAGCAGTACGTC.